This TCR beta chain was observed in a study of T cell repertoires in cytomegalovirus infection. Turning to the study itself: HLA-B-restricted CMV epitopes that are well studied, plus recently identified HLA-C-restricted ones, were used by the study. The public TCR beta signatures pointed to both CMV infection and matching HLA type. Findings of the study overall: Public TCR beta family frequency separated CMV-and-HLA carriers, including in an independent cohort. Predominance within the ex vivo response was attributable to HLA-C-restricted CMV-specific TCR beta clonotypes.

As for this clonotype: Its antigen is currently unknown.

MiXCR, run by TCRdb on the reads, gives a single entry per CDR3 protein. The sample lists some 920,000 distinct CDR3 sequences; 25% to 40% were seen once. With 5 bases removed from V and 7 bases from J, the gap between germline ends came to 7 bases. CDR1 and CDR2 (germline): SGHNT, YYREEE (reference sequence). This CDR3 has 12 residues. Sequences were derived from cultured CD8+ T cells from PBMCs, sampled from culture after CMV antigen stimulation. This TCR came from a human donor in good health (CMV status not recorded). Some clones in this sample may be carry-over from other donors' samples. The chain couples TRBV5-4 to TRBJ1-6; perhaps TRBD1 as D (5 bases). The CDR3 loop is CASSGGNSPLHF. For the CDR3, the DNA is TGTGCCAGCAGTGGGGGGAATTCACCCCTCCACTTT.